The 8 T cell receptor beta chains in this list originate from one sample, sequenced in a study of CD8+ T cells in alopecia areata. Sequencing relied on a cDNA template that was reverse transcribed from extracted RNA. Sequencing was performed with immunoSEQ multiplex PCR; in TCRdb, only in-frame clones are kept and a portion is missing. Among approximately 91,000 clones listed, over 40% were seen once. Material for sequencing was CD4+ T cells sorted from blood. The receptors were gathered from a human donor with alopecia areata.

This clone showed up just a few times. The chain employs TRBV7-9 and TRBJ2-5; the match to TRBD2 covers 9 bases. CDR3 length: 16 amino acids. Germline V lookup: CDR1 SEHNR, CDR2 FQNEAQ (reference sequence). Trimming took 2 bases from V and 1 from J; bases not matched to a gene: 5. CDR3 sequence: CASSLMGGGAQETQYF. The CDR3 region has the DNA TGTGCCAGCAGCTTAATGGGCGGGGGGGCCCAAGAGACCCAGTACTTC.

As for this clone: In the same sample, other DNA sequences code for this CDR3. The chain couples TRBV30 to TRBJ1-2, with D perhaps TRBD1 (5 bases). V dropped 0 bases and J dropped 6 bases, with 8 bases sitting between them. The V gene's germline CDR1 is GTSNPN and CDR2 SVGIG (reference sequence). This CDR3 comprises 12 residues. CDR3 coding DNA: TGTGCCTGGAGTGTCGGGGGGGATGGCTACACCTTC. Residues: CAWSVGGDGYTF. Full variable domain (remainder filled in from reference TRBV30 and TRBJ1-2): SQTIHQWPATLVQPVGSPLSLECTVEGTSNPNLYWYRQAAGRGLQLLFYSVGIGQISSEVPQNLSASRPQDRQFILSSKKLLLSDSGFYLCAWSVGGDGYTFGSGTRLTVV.

This sequence joins TRBV30 and TRBJ2-1; the D is unclear. Between the trimmed V and J ends, which lost 4 bases and 4 bases, there was a span of 11 bases. This CDR3 has 13 amino acids. Germline V gives CDR1 GTSNPN, CDR2 SVGIG (reference sequence). The CDR3 DNA sequence: TGTGCCTGGAATGATAGATCTTACAATGAGCAGTTCTTC. This encodes CAWNDRSYNEQFF.

This clone appeared a few times. The chain couples TRBV29-1 to TRBJ2-3; tentatively, D is TRBD2 (5 bases). V lost 2 bases to trimming and J lost 0 bases, with 12 bases between them. From germline, CDR1 is SQVTM and CDR2 ANQGSEA. The CDR3 loop spans 15 amino acids. This chain's CDR3 is CSVESGSPSTDTQYF. The DNA of the CDR3 is TGCAGCGTTGAATCGGGGTCCCCTAGCACAGATACGCAGTATTTT.

This sequence joins TRBV29-1 and TRBJ1-1, with 7 bases lining up with TRBD1. CDR1 is SQVTM and CDR2 is ANQGSEA in the germline V gene. Trimming took 2 bases from V and 5 from J; bases not matched to a gene: 8. The CDR3 spans 14 residues. The CDR3 reads CSVEKSGGRTEAFF. CDR3 sequence (DNA): TGCAGCGTTGAAAAGTCAGGGGGAAGGACTGAAGCTTTCTTT.

This clone was seen a single time. This chain links TRBV25-1 with TRBJ1-3; D gene unclear. CDR3 length equals 15 residues. Looked up from germline, CDR1 is MGHDK and CDR2 is SYGVNS. The V and J ends lost 4 bases and 0 bases respectively, with 10 bases between them. The CDR3 DNA is TGTGCCAGCAGTGCTGCAGGCGCCTCTGGAAACACCATATATTTT. It encodes CASSAAGASGNTIYF.

The genes are TRBV20-1 and TRBJ1-2, with D uncertain. Germline CDR1 and CDR2: DFQATT and SNEGSKA (reference sequence). The CDR3 covers 11 residues. V was shortened by 4 bases and J by 7 bases, with 10 bases between the two germline ends. The DNA for the CDR3 is TGCAGTGCTAACGACCAGGTTGGCTACACCTTC. Its protein is CSANDQVGYTF.

J is TRBJ2-5 and V is TRBV29-1; D is ambiguous. The CDR3 contains 12 residues. Germline CDR1 and CDR2: SQVTM and ANQGSEA. V lost 3 bases and J lost 5, with 10 bases in between. The CDR3 reads CSVDRQLETQYF. CDR3 bases: TGCAGCGTTGACAGGCAGTTGGAGACCCAGTACTTC.